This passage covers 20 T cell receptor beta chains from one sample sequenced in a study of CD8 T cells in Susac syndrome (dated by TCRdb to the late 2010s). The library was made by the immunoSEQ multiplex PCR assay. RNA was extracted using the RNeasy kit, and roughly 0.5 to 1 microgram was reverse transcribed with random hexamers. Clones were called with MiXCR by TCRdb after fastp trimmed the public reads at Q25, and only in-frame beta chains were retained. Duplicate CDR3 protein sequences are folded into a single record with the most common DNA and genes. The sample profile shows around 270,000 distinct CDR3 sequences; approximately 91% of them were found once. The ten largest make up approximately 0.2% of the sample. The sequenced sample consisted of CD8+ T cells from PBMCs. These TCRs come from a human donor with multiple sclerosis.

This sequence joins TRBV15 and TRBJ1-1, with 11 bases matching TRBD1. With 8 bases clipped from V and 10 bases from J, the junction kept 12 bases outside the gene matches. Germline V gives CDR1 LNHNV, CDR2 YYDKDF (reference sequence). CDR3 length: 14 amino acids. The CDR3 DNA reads TGTGCCACCGGACAGGGGGCTACCTCAGGACGAGCTTTCTTT. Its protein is CATGQGATSGRAFF.

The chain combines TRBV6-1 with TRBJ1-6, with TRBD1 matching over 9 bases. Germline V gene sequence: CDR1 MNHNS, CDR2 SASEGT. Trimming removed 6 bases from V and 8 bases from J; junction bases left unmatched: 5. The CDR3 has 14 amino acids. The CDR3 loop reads CASRTGGYDSPLHF. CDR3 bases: TGTGCCAGCAGGACAGGGGGTTATGATTCACCCCTCCACTTT.

As DNA, the CDR3 is TGTGCCAGCAGCACCGGAGGGGGCGTCGCCTACGAGCAGTACTTC. Its translation: CASSTGGGVAYEQYF. The chain combines TRBV9 with TRBJ2-7; the D gene is possibly TRBD1 (7 bases). Trimming took off 4 bases at V and 2 bases at J, with 16 bases between the two ends. In germline, CDR1 is SGDLS, CDR2 YYNGEE. This CDR3 has 15 amino acids.

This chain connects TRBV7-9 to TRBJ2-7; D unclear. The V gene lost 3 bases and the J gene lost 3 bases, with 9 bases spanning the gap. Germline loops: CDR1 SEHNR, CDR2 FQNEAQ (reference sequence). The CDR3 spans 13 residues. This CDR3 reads CASSLATDYEQYF. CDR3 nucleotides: TGTGCCAGCAGCTTGGCGACTGACTACGAGCAGTACTTC.

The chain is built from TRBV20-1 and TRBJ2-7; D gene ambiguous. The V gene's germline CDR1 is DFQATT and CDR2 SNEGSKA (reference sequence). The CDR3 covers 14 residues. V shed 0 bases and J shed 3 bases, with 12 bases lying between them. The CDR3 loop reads CSARDPTVDYEQYF. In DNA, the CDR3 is TGCAGTGCTAGAGACCCGACGGTCGACTACGAGCAGTACTTC.

The DNA for the CDR3 is TGTGCCAGCAGCGTGACTGGCAATCAGCCCCAGCATTTT. Encoded protein: CASSVTGNQPQHF. V is TRBV9 and J is TRBJ1-5; D gene unclear. Germline CDR1 reads SGDLS; CDR2 reads YYNGEE. V dropped 2 bases and J dropped 2 bases, with 5 bases sitting between them. The CDR3 runs to 13 residues.

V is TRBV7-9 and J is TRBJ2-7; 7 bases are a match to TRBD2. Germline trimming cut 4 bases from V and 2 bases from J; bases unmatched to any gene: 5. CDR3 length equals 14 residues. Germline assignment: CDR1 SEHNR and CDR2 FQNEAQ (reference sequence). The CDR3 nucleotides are TGTGCCAGCAGCTCCTCACTAGCGACCTACGAGCAGTACTTC. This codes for CASSSSLATYEQYF.

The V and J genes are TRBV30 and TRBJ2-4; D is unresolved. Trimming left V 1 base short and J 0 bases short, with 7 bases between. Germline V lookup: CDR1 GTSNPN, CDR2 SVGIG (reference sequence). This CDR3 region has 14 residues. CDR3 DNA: TGTGCCTGGAGTGACGTCCTAGCCAAAAACATTCAGTACTTC. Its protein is CAWSDVLAKNIQYF.

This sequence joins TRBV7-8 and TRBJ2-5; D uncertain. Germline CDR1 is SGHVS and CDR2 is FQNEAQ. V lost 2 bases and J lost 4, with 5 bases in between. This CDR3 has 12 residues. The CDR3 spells CASSLLLETQYF. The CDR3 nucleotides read TGTGCCAGCAGCTTACTGCTAGAGACCCAGTACTTC. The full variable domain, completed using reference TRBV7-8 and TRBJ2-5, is GAGVSQSPRYKVAKRGQDVALRCDPISGHVSLFWYQQALGQGPEFLTYFQNEAQLDKSGLPSDRFFAERPEGSVSTLKIQRTQQEDSAVYLCASSLLLETQYFGPGTRLLVL.

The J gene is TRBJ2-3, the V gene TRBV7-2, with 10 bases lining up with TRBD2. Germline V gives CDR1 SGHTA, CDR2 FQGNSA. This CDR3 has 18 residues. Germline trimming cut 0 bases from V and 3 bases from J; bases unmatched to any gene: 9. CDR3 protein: CASSLAPSGGFVTDTQYF. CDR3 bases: TGTGCCAGCAGCTTAGCCCCTAGCGGGGGATTCGTAACAGATACGCAGTATTTT.

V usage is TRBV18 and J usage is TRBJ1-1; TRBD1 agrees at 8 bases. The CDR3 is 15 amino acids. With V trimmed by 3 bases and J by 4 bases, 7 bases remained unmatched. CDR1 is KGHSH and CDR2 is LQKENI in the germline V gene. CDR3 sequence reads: CASSPSGGIGTEAFF. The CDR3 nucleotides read TGTGCCAGCTCACCCTCAGGGGGCATAGGCACTGAAGCTTTCTTT.

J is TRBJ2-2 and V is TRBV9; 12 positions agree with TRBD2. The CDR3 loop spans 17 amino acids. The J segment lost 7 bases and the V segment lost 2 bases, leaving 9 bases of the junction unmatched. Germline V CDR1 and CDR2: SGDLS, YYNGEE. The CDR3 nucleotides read TGTGCCAGCAGCGTTCGGCTAGCGGGAGGGCATGGCGGGGAGCTGTTTTTT. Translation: CASSVRLAGGHGGELFF. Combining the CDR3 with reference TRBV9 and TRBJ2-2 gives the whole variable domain DSGVTQTPKHLITATGQRVTLRCSPRSGDLSVYWYQQSLDQGLQFLIQYYNGEERAKGNILERFSAQQFPDLHSELNLSSLELGDSALYFCASSVRLAGGHGGELFFGEGSRLTVL.

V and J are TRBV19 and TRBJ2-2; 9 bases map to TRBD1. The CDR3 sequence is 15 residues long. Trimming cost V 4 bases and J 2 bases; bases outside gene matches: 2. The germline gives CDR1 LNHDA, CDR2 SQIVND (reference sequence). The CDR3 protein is CASSRQGDNTGELFF. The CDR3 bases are TGTGCCAGTAGTAGACAGGGGGATAACACCGGGGAGCTGTTTTTT.

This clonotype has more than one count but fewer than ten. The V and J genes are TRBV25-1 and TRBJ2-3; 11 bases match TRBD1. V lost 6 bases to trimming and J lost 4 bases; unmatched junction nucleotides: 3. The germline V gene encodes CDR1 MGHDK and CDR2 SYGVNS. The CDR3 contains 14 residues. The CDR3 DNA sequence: TGTGCCAGCAGCCCGGGACAGGGGGCAGATACGCAGTATTTT. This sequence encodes CASSPGQGADTQYF.

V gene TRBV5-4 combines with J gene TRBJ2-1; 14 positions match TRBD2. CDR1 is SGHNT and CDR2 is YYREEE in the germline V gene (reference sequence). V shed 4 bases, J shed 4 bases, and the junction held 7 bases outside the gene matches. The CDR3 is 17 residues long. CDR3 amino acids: CASSPGLAGVLYNEQFF. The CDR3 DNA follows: TGTGCCAGCAGCCCGGGACTAGCGGGGGTATTGTACAATGAGCAGTTCTTC.

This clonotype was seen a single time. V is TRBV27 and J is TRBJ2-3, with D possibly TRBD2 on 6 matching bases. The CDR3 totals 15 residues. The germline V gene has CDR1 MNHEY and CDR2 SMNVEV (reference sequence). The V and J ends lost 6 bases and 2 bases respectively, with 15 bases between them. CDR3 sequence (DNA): TGTGCCAGCAGATCTCCGGGACTCTTCACAGATACGCAGTATTTT. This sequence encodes CASRSPGLFTDTQYF.

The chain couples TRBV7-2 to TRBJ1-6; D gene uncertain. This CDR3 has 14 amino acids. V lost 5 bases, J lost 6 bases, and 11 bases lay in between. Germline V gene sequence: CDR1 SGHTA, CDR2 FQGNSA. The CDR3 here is CASSTTWGNSPLHF. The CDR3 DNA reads TGTGCCAGCAGCACGACGTGGGGTAATTCACCCCTCCACTTT.

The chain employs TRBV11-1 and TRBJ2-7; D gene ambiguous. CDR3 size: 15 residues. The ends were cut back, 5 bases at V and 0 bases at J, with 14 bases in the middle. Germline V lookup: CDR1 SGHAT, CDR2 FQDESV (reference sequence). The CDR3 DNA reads TGTGCCAGCAGCCTCCCACGTGGGAACTCCTACGAGCAGTACTTC. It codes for CASSLPRGNSYEQYF.

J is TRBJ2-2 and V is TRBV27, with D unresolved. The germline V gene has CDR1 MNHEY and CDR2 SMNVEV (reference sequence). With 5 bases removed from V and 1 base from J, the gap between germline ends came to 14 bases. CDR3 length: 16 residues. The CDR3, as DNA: TGTGCCAGCAGTCCCATTGGCTTTGGGAACACCGGGGAGCTGTTTTTT. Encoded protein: CASSPIGFGNTGELFF.

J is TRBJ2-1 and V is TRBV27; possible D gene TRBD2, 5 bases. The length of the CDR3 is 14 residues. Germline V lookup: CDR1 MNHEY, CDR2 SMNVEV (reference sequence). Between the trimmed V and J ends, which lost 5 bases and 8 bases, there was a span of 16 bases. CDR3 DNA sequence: TGTGCCAGCAGTCTTTACCGGACTGGCGATGAGCAGTTCTTC. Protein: CASSLYRTGDEQFF.